The T cell receptor (beta chain) under discussion was sequenced for a study of T-cell reconstitution after alpha-beta-depleted transplantation in children. Unique molecular identifiers were incorporated into the prepared TCRbeta library. A single record per CDR3 protein comes from TCRdb applying MiXCR to the PCR reads. The sample consists of roughly 100,000 distinct CDR3 sequences, 6% of them appearing once. This clonotype was picked up a small number of times. As yet, its antigen is unknown. Study-level results: Alpha-beta T cells present about two months after transplant were reported to originate from several hundred expanded graft clones. From newly produced T cells came most of the T-cell counts and diversity one year after transplant.

The source is a female patient aged 2 to 10 who had a stem cell transplant for Fanconi anemia, so the T cells may come from the graft donor. This specimen consisted of PBMCs, mostly from graft donor cells, obtained 60 days after TCRalphabeta/CD19-depleted stem cell transplant.

The CDR3 loop reads CAWRQLAGYEQYF. The CDR3 bases are TGTGCCTGGCGCCAGCTAGCGGGCTACGAGCAGTACTTC. The chain combines TRBV30 with TRBJ2-7, with 8 positions matching TRBD2. The CDR3 consists of 13 residues. The germline V gene has CDR1 GTSNPN and CDR2 SVGIG (reference sequence). The J segment lost 3 bases and the V segment lost 5 bases, leaving 6 bases of the junction unmatched.